This T cell receptor beta chain was documented in a study of blood T cell repertoires in COVID-19. The V and J ends lost 2 bases and 4 bases respectively, with 12 bases between them. Per the germline V gene, CDR1 is LGHNT and CDR2 is FRNRAP. The CDR3 extends over 16 amino acids. Sequencing used immunoSEQ multiplex PCR; TCRdb keeps in-frame clones, though not all of them. The data show 150,000 to 160,000 clones, 83% seen once. The receptor was derived from a woman aged 55-69 years with COVID-19, enrolled during active disease. The chain recombines TRBV12-5 with TRBJ2-6, with D possibly being TRBD1 (5 bases). Sequencing was performed on peripheral blood. For the CDR3, the DNA is TGTGCTAGTGGTTTGTGGCCAGGGCCCGGGGCCAACGTCCTGACTTTC. Protein product: CASGLWPGPGANVLTF.